The 20 T cell receptor beta chains in this list originate from one sample, sequenced in a study of T-cell reconstitution after alpha-beta-depleted transplantation in children. Preparing the TCRbeta library involved the use of unique molecular identifiers. MiXCR, applied by TCRdb to the PCR reads, yields one record per CDR3 protein. Among some 310,000 distinct CDR3 sequences listed, 23% were seen once. The sequences come from PBMCs, mostly from graft donor cells, collected 180 days after TCRalphabeta/CD19-depleted stem cell transplant. The receptors stem from a male patient aged 5 to 17 who had a stem cell transplant for acute lymphoblastic leukemia, so the T cells may come from the graft donor.

This clonotype has more than one count but fewer than ten. This rearrangement joins TRBV3-1 to TRBJ2-1; tentatively, D is TRBD2 (6 bases). Germline V CDR1 and CDR2: LGHDT, YNNKEL (reference sequence). This CDR3 is built from 16 residues. V was trimmed by 0 bases and J by 6 bases, leaving 15 bases between them. The CDR3 DNA reads as TGTGCCAGCAGCCAAGAGGGCGGACTACCACTCAATGAGCAGTTCTTC. It yields the protein CASSQEGGLPLNEQFF.

V gene TRBV25-1 combines with J gene TRBJ2-5, with TRBD1 identical over 8 bases. Germline lookup yields CDR1 MGHDK and CDR2 SYGVNS. With 3 bases clipped from V and 5 bases from J, the junction kept 2 bases outside the gene matches. The CDR3 has 13 amino acids. The CDR3: CASSDRGLETQYF. CDR3 in DNA: TGTGCCAGCAGTGACAGGGGGCTGGAGACCCAGTACTTC.

This sequence joins TRBV2 and TRBJ2-1, with D unclear. The CDR3 spans 13 residues. The germline V gene encodes CDR1 SNHLY and CDR2 FYNNEI. The V gene lost 4 bases and the J gene lost 3 bases, with 7 bases spanning the gap. CDR3 nucleotides: TGTGCCAGCAGTGCCCTCCACTACAATGAGCAGTTCTTC. It codes for CASSALHYNEQFF.

This clonotype was recorded a few times. V usage is TRBV10-2 and J usage is TRBJ2-7; D gene unclear. The CDR3 spans 12 residues. Germline V gives CDR1 WSHSY, CDR2 SAAADI. Trimming cost V 2 bases and J 5 bases, with 7 bases left between them. DNA of the CDR3: TGCGCCAGCAGTGAGACCGGAGACGAGCAGTACTTC. Protein: CASSETGDEQYF.

J is TRBJ1-2 and V is TRBV20-1; D ambiguous. This CDR3 is built from 12 residues. Germline V lookup: CDR1 DFQATT, CDR2 SNEGSKA (reference sequence). CDR3 region: CSRWEANYGYTF. Written as DNA, the CDR3 is TGCAGCAGATGGGAGGCTAACTATGGCTACACCTTC.

In DNA form, the CDR3 reads TGTGCCAGCTCACCACCGGGACTAGCGGGAGGCTACGAGCAGTACTTC. Protein product: CASSPPGLAGGYEQYF. This rearrangement joins TRBV18 to TRBJ2-7, with 15 nucleotides matching TRBD2. Germline CDR1 and CDR2: KGHSH and LQKENI. Germline trimming cut 0 bases from V and 3 bases from J; bases unmatched to any gene: 0. The CDR3 is 16 residues long.

This clonotype was seen a few times. The genes are TRBV20-1 and TRBJ1-4; D is uncertain. The germline V and J ends were trimmed by 7 bases and 8 bases, with 8 bases remaining between them. The CDR3 extends over 10 amino acids. Per the germline V gene, CDR1 is DFQATT and CDR2 is SNEGSKA (reference sequence). CDR3 sequence reads: CSGLGEKLFF. Here the CDR3 DNA reads TGCAGTGGATTGGGGGAAAAACTGTTTTTT.

The gene calls are TRBV7-6 and TRBJ2-2, with TRBD1 identical over 10 bases. V lost 5 bases to trimming and J lost 5 bases; unmatched junction nucleotides: 20. The CDR3 has 20 amino acids. Germline CDR1 is SGHVS and CDR2 is FNYEAQ. The DNA of the CDR3 is TGTGCCAGCAGCACATACCGGACAGGGGGAGTTCCCCCGGTAACCGGGGAGCTGTTTTTT. This translates into CASSTYRTGGVPPVTGELFF.

This clonotype was observed many times. This sequence joins TRBV27 and TRBJ2-1, with D perhaps being TRBD1 or TRBD2 (5 bases each). CDR1 and CDR2 from the germline V gene are MNHEY and SMNVEV (reference sequence). Deletions cut 6 bases from V and 8 bases from J, with 11 bases between. The CDR3 runs to 12 residues. CDR3 DNA: TGTGCCAGCAGCCCACCGGGACATGAGCAGTTCTTC. Translated: CASSPPGHEQFF.

The chain joins TRBV29-1 to TRBJ2-1; D might be TRBD1 or TRBD2, each matching 5 bases. From germline, CDR1 is SQVTM and CDR2 ANQGSEA. Trimming shortened V by 3 bases and J by 0 bases, and 12 bases separated the two germline ends. The CDR3 length is 15 residues. CDR3: CSVEGRITSYNEQFF. The DNA of the CDR3 is TGCAGCGTTGAGGGACGCATTACCTCCTACAATGAGCAGTTCTTC.

This clonotype was counted only a few times. The chain is built from TRBV29-1 and TRBJ2-1; the match to TRBD2 covers 12 bases. Trimming cost V 6 bases and J 6 bases; bases outside gene matches: 6. This CDR3 has 14 amino acids. Germline loops: CDR1 SQVTM, CDR2 ANQGSEA. The CDR3 reads CSVSGLAGSNEQFF. The DNA of the CDR3 is TGCAGCGTATCGGGACTAGCGGGCTCCAATGAGCAGTTCTTC.

The gene calls are TRBV20-1 and TRBJ2-7; TRBD2 agrees at 7 bases. Looked up from germline, CDR1 is DFQATT and CDR2 is SNEGSKA (reference sequence). The CDR3 extends over 16 amino acids. The V and J ends lost 0 bases and 4 bases, in that order; junction bases with no gene match: 12. DNA of the CDR3: TGCAGTGCTAGAGACGCCCCTGTAGCGGGTACTTACGAGCAGTACTTC. It is translated as CSARDAPVAGTYEQYF.

A few counts support this clonotype. The V and J genes are TRBV5-1 and TRBJ2-3, with D perhaps matching TRBD2 (6 bases). This CDR3 has 14 amino acids. Germline V lookup: CDR1 SGHRS, CDR2 YFSETQ. V lost 5 bases and J 6 bases, leaving 16 bases between the germline ends. The CDR3 region is CASRDYTLGDTQYF. CDR3 bases: TGCGCCAGCAGGGACTACACCTTGGGGGATACGCAGTATTTT.

This clonotype appeared a few times. The chain carries TRBV5-1 and TRBJ1-3; perhaps TRBD1 as D (6 bases). Germline V gene sequence: CDR1 SGHRS, CDR2 YFSETQ. The CDR3 length is 16 residues. Trimming took 4 bases from V and 0 from J, leaving 14 bases between them. The CDR3 spells CASSVGTTHSGNTIYF. CDR3 coding DNA: TGCGCCAGCAGCGTCGGGACAACTCACTCTGGAAACACCATATATTTT.

This clonotype was observed a handful of times. V is TRBV9 and J is TRBJ2-4, with no clear D. Trimming cost V 0 bases and J 0 bases, with 16 bases left between them. The V gene's germline CDR1 is SGDLS and CDR2 YYNGEE. The CDR3 covers 18 residues. Here the CDR3 reads CASSVAQTLPGAKNIQYF. The CDR3 DNA follows: TGTGCCAGCAGCGTAGCCCAAACGCTGCCTGGAGCCAAAAACATTCAGTACTTC.

This clonotype was picked up a small number of times. In DNA form, the CDR3 reads TGTGCCAGCAGCAAAGACGGCGGAGCGGGAGGACTCAATGAGCAGTTCTTC. This gives the protein CASSKDGGAGGLNEQFF. The chain has TRBV21-1 and TRBJ2-1; the D call TRBD2 from the table was never checked on the DNA. TRBV21-1 is recorded as a pseudogene. CDR3 length: 17 residues.

In DNA form, the CDR3 reads TGTGCCAGCAGCTTTGTCAGGGACGGGTCTGGCTACACCTTC. Encoded protein: CASSFVRDGSGYTF. V gene TRBV7-9 combines with J gene TRBJ1-2; tentatively, D is TRBD1 (5 bases). Germline CDR1 and CDR2: SEHNR and FQNEAQ (reference sequence). The CDR3 loop spans 14 amino acids. Trimming removed 3 bases at V and 7 bases at J, with 15 bases between.

The CDR3 reads CASSGNGGQERLDEKLFF. The CDR3 DNA reads as TGTGCCAGCAGCGGAAATGGGGGACAGGAACGTCTAGATGAAAAACTGTTTTTT. The chain has TRBV11-2 and TRBJ1-4; 8 bases fit TRBD1. CDR3 length: 18 amino acids. J lost 6 bases, V lost 5 bases, and 17 bases had no gene match. From germline, CDR1 is SGHAT and CDR2 FQNNGV. Full variable domain (missing parts from reference TRBV11-2 and TRBJ1-4): EAGVAQSPRYKIIEKRQSVAFWCNPISGHATLYWYQQILGQGPKLLIQFQNNGVVDDSQLPKDRFSAERLKGVDSTLKIQPAKLEDSAVYLCASSGNGGQERLDEKLFFGSGTQLSVL.

The chain links TRBV6-5 to TRBJ1-2; D is undetermined. Trimming left V 0 bases short and J 5 bases short, with 10 bases between. CDR1 MNHEY and CDR2 SVGAGI come from the germline V gene. This CDR3 has 14 amino acids. The CDR3 bases are TGTGCCAGCAGTTACTCCCCCAGGTTGTATGGCTACACCTTC. This encodes CASSYSPRLYGYTF.

The gene calls are TRBV12-3 or TRBV12-4 and TRBJ2-2; D perhaps matches TRBD2 (6 bases). Trimming cost V 5 bases and J 1 base, with 23 bases left between them. The CDR3 sequence is 19 residues long. The CDR3 region is CASSPPFGWGTGNTGELFF. DNA of the CDR3: TGTGCCAGCAGTCCACCTTTTGGGTGGGGGACTGGGAACACCGGGGAGCTGTTTTTT.